The 6 T cell receptor beta chains given below trace back to one sample, sequenced in a study of blood T cell repertoires in COVID-19. Clones were read by immunoSEQ multiplex PCR, and TCRdb kept only the in-frame ones, dropping some. Of about 410,000 clones in the sample, 80% to 95% were seen once. The sample was PBMCs or T cells enriched from blood (not recorded which). These receptors were collected from a man younger than 30 who had recovered from COVID-19.

The chain couples TRBV6-5 to TRBJ1-1; TRBD1 agrees at 7 bases. The CDR3 is made up of 16 amino acids. Germline CDR1 is MNHEY and CDR2 is SVGAGI. V gave up 2 bases and J gave up 4 bases; unmatched junction bases: 10. The CDR3 loop is CASSYVTGVLSTEAFF. For the CDR3, the DNA is TGTGCCAGCAGTTACGTTACAGGGGTCCTATCCACTGAAGCTTTCTTT.

J is TRBJ1-1 and V is TRBV12-3 or TRBV12-4; D is uncertain. V was shortened by 0 bases and J by 11 bases, with 10 bases between the two germline ends. This CDR3 has 12 amino acids. CDR3 loop: CASSLAPSGAFF. The CDR3 DNA sequence: TGTGCCAGCAGTTTAGCCCCCTCTGGCGCTTTCTTT.

CDR3 sequence reads: CASSEGLRQPQHF. In nucleotides, the CDR3 is TGTGCCAGCAGTGAGGGCCTCAGGCAGCCCCAGCATTTT. The chain uses TRBV12-3 or TRBV12-4 and TRBJ1-5, with D unclear. V lost 5 bases and J lost 7, with 12 bases in between. The CDR3 extends over 13 amino acids.

V gene TRBV11-2 combines with J gene TRBJ1-2; no firm D call. The V end lost 6 bases, the J end lost 4 bases, and 24 bases lay between the germline ends. CDR3 size: 17 residues. CDR1 and CDR2 (germline): SGHAT, FQNNGV. The CDR3 nucleotides read TGTGCCAGCAGAGCCGCCGGGGTCCGCAGTGGTAGCTATGGCTACACCTTC. Amino acid sequence: CASRAAGVRSGSYGYTF. The full variable domain, with the rest looked up from reference TRBV11-2 and TRBJ1-2, is EAGVAQSPRYKIIEKRQSVAFWCNPISGHATLYWYQQILGQGPKLLIQFQNNGVVDDSQLPKDRFSAERLKGVDSTLKIQPAKLEDSAVYLCASRAAGVRSGSYGYTFGSGTRLTVV.

The chain recombines TRBV11-1 with TRBJ2-7; a weak D match, TRBD1 (7 bases). V lost 5 bases, J lost 0 bases, and 14 bases lay in between. The CDR3 is made up of 15 amino acids. CDR1 SGHAT and CDR2 FQDESV come from the germline V gene (reference sequence). In nucleotides, the CDR3 is TGTGCCAGCAGCGCGGGGACAGACCTCTCCTACGAGCAGTACTTC. Its translation is CASSAGTDLSYEQYF.

V and J are TRBV3-1 (or the pseudogene TRBV3-2) and TRBJ2-1, with 15 bases aligning to TRBD2. Germline CDR1 LGHDT, CDR2 YNNKEL (reference sequence). V lost 4 bases, J lost 6 bases, and 7 bases stayed unmatched. The CDR3 spans 17 residues. The CDR3 reads CASSRGLAGGPANEQFF. The CDR3 DNA follows: TGTGCCAGCAGCCGTGGACTAGCGGGAGGGCCAGCCAATGAGCAGTTCTTC.